One sample yielded the 22 T cell receptor beta chains listed below, sequenced in a study of memory CD4+ T cells and cytomegalovirus serostatus. The method was immunoSEQ multiplex PCR; TCRdb's version includes in-frame clones alone and lacks a portion of them. The data hold 25,000 to 30,000 clones, with 75% observed a single time. The sort gate was single viable CD3+CD4+CD8-CD45RO+ cells for memory CD4+ T cells. The specimen was memory CD4+ T cells from blood. Source of these receptors: an adult in good health and CMV-seronegative.

This sequence joins TRBV5-6 and TRBJ2-1; 7 nucleotides align to TRBD2. CDR3 length equals 14 residues. The junction had 11 bases not matched to a gene; V was cut back by 2 bases and J by 12 bases. CDR1 and CDR2 from the germline V gene are SGHDT and YYEEEE. DNA for the CDR3: TGTGCCAGCAGCTTACAGCGGGGCGGCGGGGTGCAGTTCTTC. Encoded protein: CASSLQRGGGVQFF.

The rearrangement links TRBV7-2 to TRBJ2-3; D is possibly TRBD2 (6 bases). The CDR3 is 15 amino acids. Germline values: CDR1 SGHTA, CDR2 FQGNSA. Deletions cut 5 bases from V and 9 bases from J, with 21 bases between. In nucleotides, the CDR3 is TGTGCCAGCAGCCCGGGGATGGTACCCGGGGGAACGCAGTATTTT. Its translation: CASSPGMVPGGTQYF.

This chain joins TRBV9 and TRBJ2-5; TRBD1 matches at 10 bases. Germline lookup yields CDR1 SGDLS and CDR2 YYNGEE. The CDR3 loop spans 15 amino acids. V trimming: 4 bases; J trimming: 5 bases; junction bases outside the gene matches: 8. CDR3: CASSTRDRGQETQYF. CDR3 nucleotides: TGTGCCAGCAGCACCCGGGACAGGGGACAGGAGACCCAGTACTTC.

A single count supports this clone. The V call is TRBV15, the J call TRBJ1-4; 7 bases match TRBD1. The CDR3 runs to 15 residues. Germline V CDR1 and CDR2: LNHNV, YYDKDF (reference sequence). V lost 8 bases and J lost 5; bases outside the gene matches: 11. The CDR3 sequence is CATVKGGGKNEKLFF. DNA of the CDR3: TGTGCCACCGTTAAAGGGGGCGGCAAAAATGAAAAACTGTTTTTT.

V usage is TRBV10-3 and J usage is TRBJ2-1; TRBD2 agrees at 9 bases. In germline, CDR1 is ENHRY, CDR2 SYGVKD. V was clipped by 5 bases and J by 7 bases; unmatched bases: 6. CDR3 length equals 14 residues. The CDR3 coding sequence is TGTGCCATCAGTCGGCGGGGGGGTGATAATGAGCAGTTCTTC. This codes for CAISRRGGDNEQFF.

This clone has more than one count but fewer than ten. This chain joins TRBV2 and TRBJ1-5; no clear D. CDR3 length: 14 residues. The germline V and J ends were trimmed by 7 bases and 4 bases, with 14 bases remaining between them. Germline V gene lookup returns CDR1 SNHLY and CDR2 FYNNEI. CDR3 protein: CASTMDALNQPQHF. As DNA, the CDR3 is TGTGCCAGCACCATGGACGCTCTTAATCAGCCCCAGCATTTT.

The rearrangement links TRBV6-1 to TRBJ2-7; 10 bases agree with TRBD2. Germline trimming cut 6 bases from V and 4 bases from J; bases unmatched to any gene: 3. The germline CDR1 and CDR2 sequences are MNHNS and SASEGT. The CDR3 has 13 amino acids. The CDR3 sequence is CASRGTSVYEQYF. CDR3 nucleotides: TGTGCCAGCAGGGGGACTAGCGTTTACGAGCAGTACTTC.

The chain is built from TRBV5-1 and TRBJ2-7; 9 positions match TRBD1. Germline lookup yields CDR1 SGHRS and CDR2 YFSETQ. The CDR3 runs 14 residues. J lost 8 bases, V lost 4 bases, and 10 bases had no gene match. CDR3 amino acids: CASSAPGQGTKQYF. The CDR3 region has the DNA TGCGCCAGCAGCGCTCCGGGACAGGGAACGAAGCAGTACTTC.

This chain links TRBV7-8 with TRBJ2-7, with 8 bases fitting TRBD1. CDR1 SGHVS and CDR2 FQNEAQ come from the germline V gene. Trimming cost V 5 bases and J 3 bases; bases outside gene matches: 6. This CDR3 is built from 14 residues. The CDR3 DNA is TGTGCCAGCAGCCCGGGGGACAGGAGCTACGAGCAGTACTTC. Translation gives CASSPGDRSYEQYF.

This clone was picked up one time. The CDR3 DNA reads TGTGCCAGCAGCTTAAACGGCGGGAGGGCAGAGCAGTTCTTC. Translation: CASSLNGGRAEQFF. This chain links TRBV13 with TRBJ2-1, with TRBD2 matching over 9 bases. Germline CDR1 and CDR2: PRHDT and FYEKMQ (reference sequence). J gave up 10 bases and V 2 bases, and 6 bases lay outside the gene matches. The CDR3 is made up of 14 amino acids. The entire variable domain, with the rest obtained from reference TRBV13 and TRBJ2-1, is as follows: AAGVIQSPRHLIKEKRETATLKCYPIPRHDTVYWYQQGPGQDPQFLISFYEKMQSDKGSIPDRFSAQQFSDYHSELNMSSLELGDSALYFCASSLNGGRAEQFFGPGTRLTVL.

This chain connects TRBV5-4 to TRBJ1-2, with TRBD1 matching 7 bases. Losses at the gene ends were 5 bases for V and 2 bases for J; bases not matched to a gene: 6. This CDR3 has 14 amino acids. Germline CDR1 SGHNT, CDR2 YYREEE (reference sequence). CDR3 residues: CASRYPTGNYGYTF. CDR3 DNA sequence: TGTGCCAGCAGATACCCGACAGGGAACTATGGCTACACCTTC.

V is TRBV7-9 and J is TRBJ2-1; D uncertain. Trimming shortened V by 1 base and J by 4 bases, and 5 bases separated the two germline ends. The CDR3 is 13 residues long. In germline, CDR1 is SEHNR, CDR2 FQNEAQ (reference sequence). The CDR3 spells CASSLGPYNEQFF. The CDR3 nucleotides read TGTGCCAGCAGCTTAGGACCATACAATGAGCAGTTCTTC.

The chain joins TRBV2 to TRBJ1-5, with D possibly TRBD1 on 6 matching bases. Germline CDR1 SNHLY, CDR2 FYNNEI. This CDR3 has 18 amino acids. The ends were cut back, 4 bases at V and 1 base at J, with 20 bases in the middle. CDR3 amino acids: CASSGLLSGRGSNQPQHF. CDR3 DNA sequence: TGTGCCAGCAGTGGTTTGCTATCGGGCAGGGGAAGCAATCAGCCCCAGCATTTT.

This chain connects TRBV7-6 to TRBJ2-2, with D unclear. Germline V gene sequence: CDR1 SGHVS, CDR2 FNYEAQ. V lost 1 base and J 5 bases, leaving 11 bases between the germline ends. The CDR3 has 15 residues. The CDR3: CASSLGAMATGELFF. The CDR3 DNA follows: TGTGCCAGCAGCTTAGGAGCCATGGCGACCGGGGAGCTGTTTTTT.

V and J are TRBV9 and TRBJ2-3, with unresolved D. Germline loops: CDR1 SGDLS, CDR2 YYNGEE. With 0 bases removed from V and 5 bases from J, the gap between germline ends came to 4 bases. This CDR3 spans 12 amino acids. The DNA for the CDR3 is TGTGCCAGCAGCGTAGACCGAGATACGCAGTATTTT. Translating gives CASSVDRDTQYF.

DNA for the CDR3: TGTGCCAGCAGCCCCCAGACACCCCACACTGAAGCTTTCTTT. This codes for CASSPQTPHTEAFF. The chain uses TRBV7-2 and TRBJ1-1; D is uncertain. The germline V and J ends were trimmed by 5 bases and 3 bases, with 13 bases remaining between them. Germline V gene lookup returns CDR1 SGHTA and CDR2 FQGNSA. The CDR3 totals 14 residues.

The chain couples TRBV7-2 to TRBJ2-7; 8 bases map to TRBD1. The CDR3 totals 14 residues. Germline CDR1 SGHTA, CDR2 FQGNSA. V was pared by 3 bases and J by 0 bases, with 1 base of the junction left unmatched. CDR3 amino acids: CASSFTGGSYEQYF. The CDR3 coding sequence is TGTGCCAGCAGCTTTACAGGGGGCTCCTACGAGCAGTACTTC.

This chain links TRBV7-9 with TRBJ2-7; either TRBD1 or TRBD2 may fit D (7 bases each). From germline, CDR1 is SEHNR and CDR2 FQNEAQ (reference sequence). V shed 5 bases and J shed 7 bases, with 21 bases lying between them. The CDR3 totals 15 residues. The CDR3 coding sequence is TGTGCCAGCAGCCTAATACATCAGGGGGGGAGGGAGCAGTACTTC. It is translated as CASSLIHQGGREQYF.

This clone was found once. This chain joins TRBV2 and TRBJ1-5; D is uncertain. Deletions cut 4 bases from V and 3 bases from J, with 10 bases between. The length of the CDR3 is 14 residues. Looked up from germline, CDR1 is SNHLY and CDR2 is FYNNEI. The CDR3 loop is CASSVTQINQPQHF. CDR3 sequence (DNA): TGTGCCAGCAGTGTCACACAGATCAATCAGCCCCAGCATTTT.

This clone was recorded once. V and J are TRBV5-1 and TRBJ2-2; TRBD2 matches 9 bases. The germline V gene encodes CDR1 SGHRS and CDR2 YFSETQ. Trimming at V came to 3 bases and at J to 0 bases, leaving 3 bases not matched to a gene. The CDR3 has 16 residues. The CDR3 DNA sequence: TGCGCCAGCAGCTATAGCGGGGGTGCGAACACCGGGGAGCTGTTTTTT. Amino acids: CASSYSGGANTGELFF.

This sequence joins TRBV19 and TRBJ2-5, with D maybe TRBD2 (5 bases). Trimming took 5 bases from V and 4 from J, leaving 11 bases between them. The CDR3 totals 13 residues. Germline loops: CDR1 LNHDA, CDR2 SQIVND (reference sequence). This CDR3 reads CASSSYEGETQYF. In DNA, the CDR3 is TGTGCCAGTAGTTCCTATGAGGGAGAGACCCAGTACTTC.

This rearrangement joins TRBV6-5 to TRBJ2-2; D gene uncertain. The germline V gene has CDR1 MNHEY and CDR2 SVGAGI. The CDR3 spans 13 residues. Trimming cost V 0 bases and J 4 bases, with 3 bases left between them. The CDR3 is CASSYSSTGELFF. The CDR3 coding sequence is TGTGCCAGCAGTTACTCGAGCACCGGGGAGCTGTTTTTT.